This T cell receptor beta chain was profiled in a study of patients and donors after allogeneic stem cell transplantation. This clonotype came up a few times. The ends were cut back, 1 base at V and 5 bases at J, with 9 bases in the middle. Germline V gene lookup returns CDR1 SGHRS and CDR2 YFSETQ. CDR3 size: 13 residues. Via MiXCR, TCRdb re-called the RT-PCR reads, giving one row per CDR3 protein. The sample holds 150,000 or so distinct CDR3 sequences, 24% seen once. The TCR comes from a human donor who was either an allogeneic HSCT recipient or a stem cell or donor lymphocyte infusion donor (not recorded which). It is not recorded whose cells these are; they may come from a transplant donor. The sample consisted of blood, either unsorted or a sorted T cell fraction (not recorded which). The chain combines TRBV5-1 with TRBJ1-2; D call uncertain. CDR3 nucleotide sequence: TGCGCCAGCAGCTTGATTAGGGAATATGGCTACACCTTC. It is translated as CASSLIREYGYTF.